The 11 T cell receptor beta chains in this list originate from one sample, sequenced in a study of blood T cell repertoires in COVID-19. TCRdb's table, derived via immunoSEQ multiplex PCR, lists solely in-frame clones and lacks some. The sample includes hundreds of thousands of clones, 70% to 90% of them seen just once. Specimen: peripheral blood. The receptors were sampled from a man aged 35 to 55 with acute or convalescent COVID-19.

This clone was detected a few times. This sequence joins TRBV5-4 and TRBJ1-1; 8 bases align to TRBD1. CDR1 is SGHNT, CDR2 YYREEE, per germline (reference sequence). V dropped 3 bases and J dropped 5; count of bases not matched to a gene: 6. There are 14 residues in the CDR3. The CDR3 DNA follows: TGTGCCAGCAGCTCTAGCAGGGGGCAAACTGAAGCTTTCTTT. It yields the protein CASSSSRGQTEAFF. Full variable domain (remainder filled in from reference TRBV5-4 and TRBJ1-1): ETGVTQSPTHLIKTRGQQVTLRCSSQSGHNTVSWYQQALGQGPQFIFQYYREEENGRGNFPPRFSGLQFPNYSSELNVNALELDDSALYLCASSSSRGQTEAFFGQGTRLTVV.

The chain combines TRBV25-1 with TRBJ1-1; 10 bases are a match to TRBD1. Germline V CDR1 and CDR2: MGHDK, SYGVNS. The CDR3 loop spans 13 amino acids. V trimming: 7 bases; J trimming: 7 bases; junction bases outside the gene matches: 6. In nucleotides, the CDR3 is TGTGCCAGCAAGACAGGGGGCGCGGTTGAAGCTTTCTTT. Amino acid sequence: CASKTGGAVEAFF. The full variable domain, rest sourced from reference TRBV25-1 and TRBJ1-1, is EADIYQTPRYLVIGTGKKITLECSQTMGHDKMYWYQQDPGMELHLIHYSYGVNSTEKGDLSSESTVSRIRTEHFPLTLESARPSHTSQYLCASKTGGAVEAFFGQGTRLTVV.

This sequence joins TRBV6-6 and TRBJ2-1; 8 bases are a match to TRBD2. CDR3 length: 15 amino acids. The ends lost 0 bases at V and 8 bases at J; junction bases unmatched: 6. The germline gives CDR1 MNHNY, CDR2 SVGAGI (reference sequence). CDR3 residues: CASSYSGLAVDEQFF. CDR3 coding DNA: TGTGCCAGCAGTTACTCAGGACTAGCAGTCGATGAGCAGTTCTTC.

This clone has a handful of counts. V gene TRBV6-5 combines with J gene TRBJ1-5; the D gene is possibly TRBD1 (6 bases). CDR1 MNHEY and CDR2 SVGAGI come from the germline V gene. The germline V and J ends were trimmed by 6 bases and 4 bases, with 10 bases remaining between them. The CDR3 runs to 13 residues. The CDR3 region has the DNA TGTGCCAGCAGCGGACAGTCTAATCAGCCCCAGCATTTT. Encoded protein: CASSGQSNQPQHF.

The sample holds one count of this clone. DNA for the CDR3: TGTGCCAGCAGCTTGGATTTTTCCGGGAAGAACTATGGCTACACCTTC. Protein sequence: CASSLDFSGKNYGYTF. The rearrangement links TRBV5-6 to TRBJ1-2; no definite D call. CDR1 SGHDT and CDR2 YYEEEE come from the germline V gene. Deletions cut 0 bases from V and 2 bases from J, with 14 bases between. The length of the CDR3 is 16 residues.

This chain links TRBV27 with TRBJ2-1, with D perhaps matching TRBD2 (6 bases). The V gene lost 8 bases and the J gene lost 9 bases, with 11 bases spanning the gap. The CDR3 covers 11 residues. Germline loops: CDR1 MNHEY, CDR2 SMNVEV (reference sequence). CDR3 in amino acids: CASVGGSEQFF. CDR3 bases: TGTGCCAGCGTCGGGGGTAGTGAGCAGTTCTTC.

The J gene is TRBJ1-1, the V gene TRBV11-3; 7 nucleotides match TRBD1. CDR1 is SGHNT, CDR2 YENEEA, per germline. Germline trimming cut 1 base from V and 4 bases from J; bases unmatched to any gene: 3. The CDR3 covers 14 residues. CDR3 in DNA: TGTGCCAGCAGCTTAGGGACAGGTCGCACTGAAGCTTTCTTT. Translation: CASSLGTGRTEAFF. The entire variable domain, with the rest obtained from reference TRBV11-3 and TRBJ1-1, is as follows: EAGVVQSPRYKIIEKKQPVAFWCNPISGHNTLYWYLQNLGQGPELLIRYENEEAVDDSQLPKDRFSAERLKGVDSTLKIQPAELGDSAVYLCASSLGTGRTEAFFGQGTRLTVV.

The chain has TRBV28 and TRBJ2-1, with 13 bases matching TRBD2. Germline values: CDR1 MDHEN, CDR2 SYDVKM. The CDR3 loop spans 16 amino acids. V lost 6 bases to trimming and J lost 4 bases; unmatched junction nucleotides: 6. CDR3 DNA sequence: TGTGCCAGCAGGCGGACTAGCGGGGGATATTACAATGAGCAGTTCTTC. It encodes CASRRTSGGYYNEQFF. The whole variable domain, remainder taken from reference TRBV28 and TRBJ2-1, is DVKVTQSSRYLVKRTGEKVFLECVQDMDHENMFWYRQDPGLGLRLIYFSYDVKMKEKGDIPEGYSVSREKKERFSLILESASTNQTSMYLCASRRTSGGYYNEQFFGPGTRLTVL.

The chain links TRBV6-2 or TRBV6-3 to TRBJ2-7; the D gene is possibly TRBD1 (6 bases). The CDR3 spans 15 residues. CDR1 and CDR2 from the germline V gene are MNHEY and SVGEGT. The V gene lost 5 bases and the J gene lost 3 bases, with 17 bases spanning the gap. CDR3 amino acids: CASSRTIRGHYEQYF. The CDR3 DNA reads as TGTGCCAGCAGTCGAACCATCAGGGGACACTACGAGCAGTACTTC.

Here the CDR3 reads CASSPPSVGRTEAFF. The CDR3 coding sequence is TGTGCCAGCAGTCCCCCTTCTGTGGGGCGGACTGAAGCTTTCTTT. The rearrangement joins TRBV27 to TRBJ1-1; D might be TRBD1 (5 bases). The CDR3 runs 15 residues. The V and J ends lost 5 bases and 5 bases respectively, with 18 bases between them. Germline V CDR1 and CDR2: MNHEY, SMNVEV (reference sequence).

This chain connects TRBV12-3 or TRBV12-4 to TRBJ1-2, with 7 bases lining up with TRBD1. This CDR3 comprises 13 residues. Losses at the gene ends were 9 bases for V and 2 bases for J; bases not matched to a gene: 6. As DNA, the CDR3 is TGTGCCAGTAAAGGGACAGCCAACTATGGCTACACCTTC. Residues: CASKGTANYGYTF.